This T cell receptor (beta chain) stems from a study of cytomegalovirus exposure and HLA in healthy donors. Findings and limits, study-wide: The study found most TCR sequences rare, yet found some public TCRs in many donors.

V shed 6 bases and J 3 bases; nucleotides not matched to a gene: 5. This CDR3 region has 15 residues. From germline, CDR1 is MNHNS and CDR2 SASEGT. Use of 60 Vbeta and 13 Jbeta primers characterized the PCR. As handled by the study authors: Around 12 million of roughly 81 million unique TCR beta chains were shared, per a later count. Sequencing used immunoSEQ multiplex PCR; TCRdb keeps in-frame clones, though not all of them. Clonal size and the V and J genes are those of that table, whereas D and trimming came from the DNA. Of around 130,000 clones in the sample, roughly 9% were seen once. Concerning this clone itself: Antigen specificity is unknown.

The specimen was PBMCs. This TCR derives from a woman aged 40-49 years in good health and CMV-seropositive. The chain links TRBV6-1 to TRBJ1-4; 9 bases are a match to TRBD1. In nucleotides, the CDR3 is TGTGCCAGCAGGGACAGGGGTAAATCTAATGAAAAACTGTTTTTT. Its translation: CASRDRGKSNEKLFF.